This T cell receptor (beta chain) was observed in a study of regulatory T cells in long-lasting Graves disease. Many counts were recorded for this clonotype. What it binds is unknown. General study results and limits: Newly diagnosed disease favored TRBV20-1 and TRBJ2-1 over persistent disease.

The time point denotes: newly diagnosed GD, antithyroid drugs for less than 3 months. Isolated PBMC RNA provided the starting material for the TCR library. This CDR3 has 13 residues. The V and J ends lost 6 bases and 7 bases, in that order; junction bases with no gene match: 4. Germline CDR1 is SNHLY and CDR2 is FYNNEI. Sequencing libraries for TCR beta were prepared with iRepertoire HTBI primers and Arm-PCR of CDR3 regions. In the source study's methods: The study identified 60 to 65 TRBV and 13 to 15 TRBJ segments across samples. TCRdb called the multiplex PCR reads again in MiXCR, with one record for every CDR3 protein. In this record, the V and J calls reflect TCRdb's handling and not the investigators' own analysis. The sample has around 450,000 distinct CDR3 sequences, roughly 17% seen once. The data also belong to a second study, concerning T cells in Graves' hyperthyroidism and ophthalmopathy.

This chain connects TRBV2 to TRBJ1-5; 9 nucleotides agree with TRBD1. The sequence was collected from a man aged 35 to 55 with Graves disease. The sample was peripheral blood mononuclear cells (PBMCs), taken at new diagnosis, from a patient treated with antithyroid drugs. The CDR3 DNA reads TGTGCCAGCAGGGACAGGGGAGGACAGCCCCAGCATTTT. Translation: CASRDRGGQPQHF.